The 14 T cell receptor beta chains reported below all come from one sample, sequenced in a study of identical twins. TCRdb re-called the 5' RACE reads with MiXCR, one entry per CDR3 protein. The sample consists of about 660,000 distinct CDR3 sequences, about 9.4% of them appearing once. In addition, the sample was reused for a study of yellow fever vaccine responses in identical twins.

The sequenced sample consisted of PBMCs. Every receptor here comes from a woman aged 18-30 years in good health.

This clonotype was seen at least ten times. The chain recombines TRBV9 with TRBJ2-3; D is unclear. Germline V CDR1 and CDR2: SGDLS, YYNGEE. V lost 3 bases, J lost 5 bases, and 7 bases lay in between. CDR3 length: 12 amino acids. In nucleotides, the CDR3 is TGTGCCAGCAGCGGAGGAGTAGATACGCAGTATTTT. Translating gives CASSGGVDTQYF.

There are many counts of this clonotype. V gene TRBV3-1 combines with J gene TRBJ2-7; TRBD2 aligns across 7 bases. CDR1 is LGHDT, CDR2 YNNKEL, per germline (reference sequence). The ends lost 0 bases at V and 3 bases at J; junction bases unmatched: 2. CDR3 length: 14 amino acids. The DNA of the CDR3 is TGTGCCAGCAGCCAAGATGCTAGCGGCTACGAGCAGTACTTC. This gives the protein CASSQDASGYEQYF.

For this clonotype: A much bigger clone sits one base away, suggesting this may be a read error. J is TRBJ2-5 and V is TRBV29-1; the match to TRBD1 covers 9 bases. Germline V gene data show CDR1 as SQVTM and CDR2 as ANQGSEA. The CDR3 length is 12 residues. The V gene end was trimmed by 6 bases and the J gene end by 8 bases; junction bases not matched to a gene: 7. The CDR3: CSVLTGGDTQYF. In DNA, the CDR3 is TGCAGCGTCCTGACAGGGGGAGATACCCAGTACTTC.

This clonotype was counted a few times. The chain is built from TRBV4-2 and TRBJ2-5, with 16 bases lining up with TRBD2. This CDR3 contains 17 residues. Germline CDR1 and CDR2: LGHNA and YNFKEQ. With V trimmed by 2 bases and J by 5 bases, 5 bases remained unmatched. The CDR3 region is CASSQRGTSGGDETQYF. For the CDR3, the DNA is TGTGCCAGCAGCCAAAGGGGGACTAGCGGGGGGGATGAGACCCAGTACTTC.

The chain joins TRBV20-1 to TRBJ2-5, with 16 positions matching TRBD2. The trim removed 6 bases at V and 1 base at J, leaving 8 bases unmatched. Germline V gene sequence: CDR1 DFQATT, CDR2 SNEGSKA (reference sequence). The CDR3 runs to 17 residues. DNA of the CDR3: TGCAGTGCACCGGGACTAGCGGGAGGGCTTGGCCAAGAGACCCAGTACTTC. Protein: CSAPGLAGGLGQETQYF.

This clonotype was picked up a small number of times. The chain employs TRBV7-2 and TRBJ2-2, with 8 bases matching TRBD2. CDR1 and CDR2 (germline): SGHTA, FQGNSA. The CDR3 is made up of 15 amino acids. The V gene end was trimmed by 1 base and the J gene end by 6 bases; junction bases not matched to a gene: 4. For the CDR3, the DNA is TGTGCCAGCAGCTTAGTGGCGGGGGGCCCCGGGGAGCTGTTTTTT. This codes for CASSLVAGGPGELFF.

This rearrangement joins TRBV6-4 to TRBJ2-3; 11 bases align to TRBD2. The CDR3 consists of 16 residues. With V trimmed by 6 bases and J by 0 bases, 5 bases remained unmatched. Germline CDR1 and CDR2: MRHNA and SNTAGT. The CDR3 protein is CASSDIAGGSTDTQYF. CDR3 nucleotides: TGTGCCAGCAGCGATATAGCGGGGGGGAGCACAGATACGCAGTATTTT.

This clonotype was seen a few times. The chain links TRBV20-1 to TRBJ2-3; D perhaps matches TRBD1 (6 bases). Germline CDR1 DFQATT, CDR2 SNEGSKA (reference sequence). The CDR3 consists of 18 residues. V was trimmed by 0 bases and J by 1 base, leaving 20 bases between them. CDR3 DNA: TGCAGTGCTAGAGATTGGGAGTTAGGGGGTAGAGGCACAGATACGCAGTATTTT. Translation gives CSARDWELGGRGTDTQYF.

This sequence joins TRBV7-9 and TRBJ2-7; D unresolved. V was cut by 5 bases and J by 5 bases, with 13 bases left in between. The CDR3 covers 13 residues. Germline V lookup: CDR1 SEHNR, CDR2 FQNEAQ (reference sequence). CDR3 in amino acids: CASSINPRDEQYF. CDR3 DNA sequence: TGTGCCAGCAGCATTAATCCGAGAGACGAGCAGTACTTC. Full variable domain (outside the CDR3, taken from reference TRBV7-9 and TRBJ2-7): DTGVSQNPRHKITKRGQNVTFRCDPISEHNRLYWYRQTLGQGPEFLTYFQNEAQLEKSRLLSDRFSAERPKGSFSTLEIQRTEQGDSAMYLCASSINPRDEQYFGPGTRLTVT.

In this sample, this clonotype turned up many times. The V call is TRBV28, the J call TRBJ2-7; tentative D call: TRBD2 (5 bases). CDR1 MDHEN and CDR2 SYDVKM come from the germline V gene. The length of the CDR3 is 12 residues. Deletions cut 3 bases from V and 6 bases from J, with 9 bases between. CDR3 bases: TGTGCCAGCAGTTTGAGGGTTCGCGAGCAGTACTTC. Amino acid sequence: CASSLRVREQYF.

The sample holds many counts of this clonotype. The V call is TRBV5-5, the J call TRBJ2-1; 11 nucleotides align to TRBD2. With V trimmed by 3 bases and J by 2 bases, 4 bases remained unmatched. In germline, CDR1 is SGHKS, CDR2 YYEKEE (reference sequence). The CDR3 sequence is 16 residues long. The CDR3 here is CASSSIAGGPYNEQFF. For the CDR3, the DNA is TGTGCCAGCAGCTCAATAGCGGGGGGGCCCTACAATGAGCAGTTCTTC.

This clonotype turned up a few times. The CDR3 reads CASSKPPKTSGISYNEQFF. For the CDR3, the DNA is TGTGCCAGCAGCAAGCCGCCCAAGACTAGCGGGATCTCCTACAATGAGCAGTTCTTC. The chain joins TRBV28 to TRBJ2-1; 11 bases fit TRBD2. From germline, CDR1 is MDHEN and CDR2 SYDVKM. The CDR3 length is 19 residues. V lost 6 bases, J lost 0 bases, and 13 bases stayed unmatched.

In its sample, this clonotype was seen a few times. The genes are TRBV5-1 and TRBJ2-1, with 10 bases fitting TRBD2. The V and J ends lost 2 bases and 6 bases, in that order; junction bases with no gene match: 5. The CDR3 has 15 amino acids. CDR1 and CDR2 (germline): SGHRS, YFSETQ. The CDR3 sequence: CASSFTSGIFNEQFF. Here the CDR3 DNA reads TGCGCCAGCAGCTTTACTAGCGGGATCTTCAATGAGCAGTTCTTC.

This clonotype has a handful of counts. V is TRBV29-1 and J is TRBJ2-7; D not resolved. CDR1 and CDR2 (germline): SQVTM, ANQGSEA. The CDR3 spans 12 residues. The V end lost 4 bases, the J end lost 2 bases, and 9 bases lay between the germline ends. The CDR3 spells CSVAVMAYEQYF. The CDR3 DNA sequence: TGCAGCGTTGCGGTCATGGCCTACGAGCAGTACTTC.